The rows below give T cell receptor beta chains drawn from one sample of a study of cytomegalovirus exposure and HLA in healthy donors. The assay was immunoSEQ multiplex PCR, and TCRdb's table has in-frame clones only and misses some. The profile covers 70,000 or so clones, with approximately 94% appearing a single time and 1.5% to 2% taken by the ten largest. The sequencing input was PBMCs. The source of these receptors is a woman aged 18-29 years in good health and CMV-seropositive. CDR3s include the opening cysteine and the closing phenylalanine or tryptophan. D genes are given only for firm matches. The size entry is marked missing in some rows and otherwise reads once, few, many or a size class.

d_call	clone_size	v_call	j_call	cdr3_aa	cdr3_nt
.	.	TRBV27	TRBJ1-2	CASSLQDPRGGYTF	TGTGCCAGCAGTTTACAGGACCCTCGAGGGGGCTACACCTTC
TRBD2	.	TRBV7-9	TRBJ2-1	CASSPREREVSYNEQFF	TGTGCCAGCAGCCCTCGGGAGCGGGAGGTATCTTACAATGAGCAGTTCTTC
.	.	TRBV6-1	TRBJ1-1	CASSEFGSVSEAFF	TGTGCCAGCAGTGAATTCGGGAGCGTATCTGAAGCTTTCTTT
.	.	TRBV6-1	TRBJ2-7	CASSEALGYEQYF	TGTGCCAGCAGTGAAGCGCTCGGGTACGAGCAGTACTTC
.	.	TRBV27	TRBJ1-1	CASSPRARGISFTEAFF	TGTGCCAGCAGTCCCCGGGCCAGGGGTATTTCGTTCACTGAAGCTTTCTTT
TRBD1	few	TRBV27	TRBJ2-1	CASSSLTGGNEQFF	TGTGCCAGCAGTTCCCTGACAGGGGGGAATGAGCAGTTCTTC
TRBD2	.	TRBV6-1	TRBJ2-3	CASSGGTMAGGTDTQYF	TGTGCCAGCAGTGGGGGGACTATGGCAGGTGGCACAGATACGCAGTATTTT
TRBD1	.	TRBV5-1	TRBJ2-2	CASSTPDRTNTGELFF	TGCGCCAGCAGCACGCCGGACAGGACGAACACCGGGGAGCTGTTTTTT
.	.	TRBV11-1	TRBJ1-1	CASSPLLNTEAFF	TGTGCCAGCAGCCCCCTGTTGAACACTGAAGCTTTCTTT
TRBD1	.	TRBV9	TRBJ1-4	CASSVSGGGPNPFAEKLFF	TGTGCCAGCAGCGTCAGCGGAGGGGGCCCCAACCCCTTCGCCGAAAAACTGTTTTTT
TRBD2	.	TRBV5-1	TRBJ2-1	CASSPGLAGNEQFF	TGCGCCAGCAGCCCTGGACTAGCGGGGAATGAGCAGTTCTTC